The entry below gives a single T cell receptor beta chain sequence along with its context. The sample is drawn from a study of control samples from healthy donors and cancer patients. Germline CDR1 reads SGHAT; CDR2 reads FQNNGV. This CDR3 region has 15 residues. Trimming pared 0 bases from V and 7 bases from J, leaving 13 bases between. The method was immunoSEQ multiplex PCR; TCRdb's version includes in-frame clones alone and lacks a portion of them. Altogether tens of thousands of clones are present, about 86% being singletons, with the ten largest covering approximately 3%. The sequenced sample consisted of PBMCs. The V gene is TRBV11-2, the J gene TRBJ1-5, with a possible D match to TRBD1 (6 bases). The source is a woman aged 45-59 years with lung cancer. CDR3 region: CASSLDGQPSQPQHF. Here the CDR3 DNA reads TGTGCCAGCAGCTTAGATGGACAGCCGAGCCAGCCCCAGCATTTT. Drawing the rest from reference TRBV11-2 and TRBJ1-5, the complete variable domain is EAGVAQSPRYKIIEKRQSVAFWCNPISGHATLYWYQQILGQGPKLLIQFQNNGVVDDSQLPKDRFSAERLKGVDSTLKIQPAKLEDSAVYLCASSLDGQPSQPQHFGDGTRLSIL.